Listed below are T cell receptor beta chains from one sample, sequenced in a study of T cell changes during pregnancy in multiple sclerosis. Generated by immunoSEQ multiplex PCR, the TCRdb table keeps only in-frame clones and is missing some. The sample yields about 38,000 clones, roughly 90% seen once. The sample was CD8+ T cells from peripheral blood mononuclear cells, taken in the third trimester of pregnancy. These receptors all come from a female donor with multiple sclerosis, enrolled in a pregnancy study. CDR3s include the opening cysteine and the closing phenylalanine or tryptophan. The D gene is left open where the match is weak. Size tells how often a clone was seen (once, few, many) or the class of an expanded clone, and some rows leave it out.

CDR3aa	CDR3nt	v_gene	j_gene	d_gene	abundance
CASSLKASGSRVAYEQYF	TGTGCCAGCAGCTTAAAGGCTAGCGGGAGCAGGGTAGCCTACGAGCAGTACTTC	TRBV7-9	TRBJ2-7	TRBD2	NA
CASSTRTGPYEQYF	TGTGCCAGCAGCACCCGGACAGGACCCTACGAGCAGTACTTC	TRBV12-1	TRBJ2-7	NA	NA
CASSHDTSASTDTQYF	TGCGCCAGCAGCCATGATACTAGCGCTAGCACAGATACGCAGTATTTT	TRBV4-3	TRBJ2-3	TRBD2	NA
CSVEQGEDYGYTF	TGCAGCGTTGAGCAGGGGGAGGACTATGGCTACACCTTC	TRBV29-1	TRBJ1-2	TRBD1	NA
CASSPRAGTSFNEQYF	TGTGCCAGCAGCCCCAGAGCCGGGACTAGCTTTAACGAGCAGTACTTC	TRBV7-6	TRBJ2-7	TRBD2	NA
CASTKTPQETQYF	TGTGCCAGCACTAAGACACCCCAAGAGACCCAGTACTTC	TRBV7-9	TRBJ2-5	NA	NA
CASSSAGTESGYTF	TGTGCCAGCAGCTCCGCCGGGACAGAATCTGGCTACACCTTC	TRBV11-2	TRBJ1-2	TRBD1	once
CASSQVQGSTEAFF	TGCGCCAGCAGCCAAGTTCAGGGCTCCACTGAAGCTTTCTTT	TRBV4-1	TRBJ1-1	NA	NA
CASSFRLGSTEQYF	TGCGCCAGCAGCTTCCGGCTAGGGAGCACCGAGCAGTACTTC	TRBV5-1	TRBJ2-7	NA	NA
CASSFSSGTGNEQFF	TGTGCCAGCAGCTTTTCATCGGGTACGGGGAATGAGCAGTTCTTC	TRBV6-1	TRBJ2-1	NA	NA
CASRDSLTDTQYF	TGTGCCAGTAGGGACTCACTCACAGATACGCAGTATTTT	TRBV19	TRBJ2-3	NA	NA
CASSLDDRTQIASNEKLFF	TGTGCCAGCAGCTTAGATGACAGGACTCAAATTGCCAGTAATGAAAAACTGTTTTTT	TRBV7-3	TRBJ1-4	NA	NA
CAWTKQGAGGYTF	TGTGCCTGGACTAAGCAGGGGGCAGGGGGCTACACCTTC	TRBV30	TRBJ1-2	TRBD1	NA
CASSIGTPLYEQYF	TGTGCCAGCAGTATCGGGACTCCGCTTTACGAGCAGTACTTC	TRBV7-9	TRBJ2-7	NA	NA
CASSLGLGGNLYNEQFF	TGTGCCAGCAGCTTAGGGCTAGGCGGGAACCTTTACAATGAGCAGTTCTTC	TRBV7-3	TRBJ2-1	NA	once
CASSVSDSPYEQYF	TGTGCCAGCAGCGTTAGCGACTCTCCCTACGAGCAGTACTTC	TRBV9	TRBJ2-7	NA	NA
CASSQSRFWREGSRYEQYF	TGCGCCAGCAGCCAATCCCGGTTTTGGCGGGAGGGCTCTAGGTACGAGCAGTACTTC	TRBV4-3	TRBJ2-7	TRBD2	NA
CASSLLTGGPAGELFF	TGTGCCAGCAGCCTCCTGACGGGAGGGCCTGCCGGGGAGCTGTTTTTT	TRBV9	TRBJ2-2	TRBD2	NA
CASSTYGTGEQYF	TGTGCCAGTAGTACCTACGGGACAGGCGAGCAGTACTTC	TRBV19	TRBJ2-7	TRBD1	NA
CASSQGVSGYEQYF	TGCGCCAGCAGCCAAGGGGTTAGCGGGTACGAGCAGTACTTC	TRBV4-3	TRBJ2-7	TRBD2	NA
CASSLLLAGRNEQFF	TGTGCCAGCAGCTTGTTACTAGCGGGACGCAATGAGCAGTTCTTC	TRBV7-9	TRBJ2-1	TRBD2	NA
CASSSYIGTGKETQYF	TGTGCCAGCAGTTCGTATATCGGGACAGGGAAAGAGACCCAGTACTTC	TRBV27	TRBJ2-5	TRBD1	NA
CASSPSPTGGNEKLFF	TGTGCCAGCAGCCCGTCCCCGACAGGGGGCAATGAAAAACTGTTTTTT	TRBV7-6	TRBJ1-4	TRBD1	medium-sized
CASSQLVPGLDYNEQFF	TGTGCCAGTAGCCAATTGGTACCGGGACTAGACTACAATGAGCAGTTCTTC	TRBV19	TRBJ2-1	TRBD2	NA
CAISEMRETNEKLFF	TGTGCCATCAGTGAGATGAGGGAAACTAATGAAAAACTGTTTTTT	TRBV10-3	TRBJ1-4	NA	NA
CASSLFGTSARQETQYF	TGTGCCAGCAGTTTATTCGGGACTAGTGCCCGACAAGAGACCCAGTACTTC	TRBV28	TRBJ2-5	TRBD2	NA
CASSLDLGLGSQPQHF	TGTGCCAGCAGCTTAGACTTGGGCCTCGGCAGTCAGCCCCAGCATTTT	TRBV11-2	TRBJ1-5	NA	once
CASSLNRRPLGYTF	TGTGCCAGTAGTCTGAACAGGCGACCGCTTGGCTACACCTTC	TRBV19	TRBJ1-2	NA	NA
CASRPRLAAGVDTQYF	TGTGCCAGCAGACCCAGACTAGCGGCCGGGGTGGATACGCAGTATTTT	TRBV2	TRBJ2-3	TRBD2	NA
CASSEGTGGDEKLFF	TGTGCCAGCAGCGAGGGGACAGGGGGCGATGAAAAACTGTTTTTT	TRBV9	TRBJ1-4	TRBD1	NA
CASSPHAGYSNEQFF	TGTGCCAGCAGCCCTCACGCGGGATATAGCAATGAGCAGTTCTTC	TRBV7-9	TRBJ2-1	NA	NA
CASSVETGGRDTQYF	TGTGCCAGCAGCGTAGAGACGGGGGGACGAGATACGCAGTATTTT	TRBV9	TRBJ2-3	TRBD2	NA
CSAVAGAGYEQYF	TGCAGCGCAGTAGCGGGAGCAGGATACGAGCAGTACTTC	TRBV29-1	TRBJ2-7	TRBD2	NA
CASSGGTGADTQYF	TGTGCCAGCAGCGGGGGGACAGGGGCAGATACGCAGTATTTT	TRBV7-8	TRBJ2-3	TRBD1	NA
CASSQDVSVTRYYGYTF	TGCGCCAGCAGCCAAGATGTCAGCGTAACACGTTACTATGGCTACACCTTC	TRBV4-3	TRBJ1-2	NA	NA
CASSPRTENTEAFF	TGCGCCAGCAGCCCGAGGACAGAGAACACTGAAGCTTTCTTT	TRBV5-1	TRBJ1-1	NA	NA
CASSYSILALGNEQFF	TGTGCCAGCAGTTACTCGATACTAGCCTTAGGCAATGAGCAGTTCTTC	TRBV6-5	TRBJ2-1	NA	NA
CASSLGQGPYEQYF	TGTGCCAGCAGTTTGGGGCAGGGGCCCTACGAGCAGTACTTC	TRBV27	TRBJ2-7	NA	NA
CASSFGPPGELFF	TGTGCCAGCAGTTTTGGGCCCCCCGGGGAGCTGTTTTTT	TRBV28	TRBJ2-2	NA	NA
CASSVAGLQETQYF	TGTGCCAGCAGCGTGGCAGGGCTGCAAGAGACCCAGTACTTC	TRBV9	TRBJ2-5	NA	NA
CASSLPTGGAANEQFF	TGTGCCAGCAGTTTACCTACGGGAGGGGCAGCCAATGAGCAGTTCTTC	TRBV28	TRBJ2-1	TRBD2	NA
CASSSSRTISSYEQYF	TGTGCCAGCAGTTCGTCAAGGACTATCAGCTCCTACGAGCAGTACTTC	TRBV27	TRBJ2-7	NA	NA
CASSEVDSGSETQYF	TGTGCCAGCAGTGAAGTCGATAGCGGGAGCGAGACCCAGTACTTC	TRBV6-1	TRBJ2-5	TRBD2	NA
CATSRDWRERGELFF	TGTGCCACCAGCAGAGATTGGCGGGAGAGGGGGGAGCTGTTTTTT	TRBV15	TRBJ2-2	TRBD2	NA
CASSQDRDRGLWGYTF	TGCGCCAGCAGCCAAGATCGGGACAGGGGTTTGTGGGGCTACACCTTC	TRBV4-3	TRBJ1-2	TRBD1	NA
CSVVGGTVEEQYF	TGCAGCGTTGTGGGAGGGACGGTCGAGGAGCAGTACTTC	TRBV29-1	TRBJ2-7	TRBD2	once
CASGGNLYNEQFF	TGTGCCAGCGGAGGGAACCTTTACAATGAGCAGTTCTTC	TRBV6-6	TRBJ2-1	NA	NA
CASSYVRNNEQFF	TGTGCCAGCAGTTACGTGCGGAACAATGAGCAGTTCTTC	TRBV6-6	TRBJ2-1	NA	NA
CASSLQLAGNYEQYF	TGTGCCAGCAGCTTGCAACTAGCGGGAAACTACGAGCAGTACTTC	TRBV5-6	TRBJ2-7	TRBD2	NA
CASSHLRLGKGEQYF	TGTGCCAGCAGCCACCTGAGACTAGGAAAGGGGGAGCAGTACTTC	TRBV4-2	TRBJ2-7	NA	NA
CSVEDGGTTGGANVLTF	TGCAGCGTTGAAGACGGGGGGACCACAGGTGGGGCCAACGTCCTGACTTTC	TRBV29-1	TRBJ2-6	TRBD2	NA
CASSFGRGSYEQYF	TGTGCCAGCAGCTTTGGTCGGGGCTCCTACGAGCAGTACTTC	TRBV13	TRBJ2-7	NA	NA
CASRLTGFGTDTQYF	TGTGCCAGCAGGCTTACAGGATTTGGCACAGATACGCAGTATTTT	TRBV6-5	TRBJ2-3	NA	NA
CASSSGQGPMEDGYTF	TGTGCCAGCAGCTCAGGACAGGGGCCTATGGAGGATGGCTACACCTTC	TRBV7-9	TRBJ1-2	TRBD1	NA
CASSPQGTHDEQFF	TGTGCCAGCAGTCCACAGGGTACCCACGATGAGCAGTTCTTC	TRBV6-4	TRBJ2-1	NA	NA
CASSSGLADTFSYNEQFF	TGTGCCAGCAGCTCGGGGCTAGCGGATACCTTTTCCTACAATGAGCAGTTCTTC	TRBV7-9	TRBJ2-1	TRBD2	NA
CASSQELAGAEEQYF	TGTGCCAGCAGCCAAGAACTAGCGGGGGCAGAAGAGCAGTACTTC	TRBV4-2	TRBJ2-7	TRBD2	NA